This TCR beta chain was captured in a study of shared clonotypes between healthy human individuals. Deep level was the assay's run setting. Assay: immunoSEQ multiplex PCR; the TCRdb copy retains only in-frame clones and omits some. This table holds about 490,000 clones, 76% found once. With V trimmed by 4 bases and J by 5 bases, 6 bases remained unmatched. The CDR3 runs 14 residues. CDR1 and CDR2 from the germline V gene are LGHNA and YNFKEQ. The sequence came from a woman aged 40 to 50 in good health. Some clones in this sample may be carry-over from other donors' samples. Material for sequencing was PBMCs. The J gene is TRBJ2-5, the V gene TRBV4-2; 8 bases match TRBD1. The CDR3 loop reads CASSRQGPGETQYF. The DNA of the CDR3 is TGTGCCAGCAGCCGACAGGGGCCTGGGGAGACCCAGTACTTC.